Reported below is one T cell receptor (beta chain). Its antigen is unknown. The protocol was immunoSEQ multiplex PCR, while the TCRdb copy is restricted to in-frame clones and leaves out a portion. The repertoire consists of tens of thousands of clones, with about 80% occurring once and the leading ten covering 0.74%. Rectal tissue came from one to two pinch biopsies taken at colonoscopy. The diagnostic colonoscopy in ulcerative colitis patients preceded any immunosuppressive treatment. The sample comes from a study of pediatric ulcerative colitis. Study-level results: Substantially fewer templates came from a couple of patients' blood samples.

Trimming removed 1 base from V and 2 bases from J; junction bases left unmatched: 5. CDR3 size: 15 residues. Germline V lookup: CDR1 SGHRS, CDR2 YFSETQ. This chain uses TRBV5-1 with TRBJ1-1; 7 bases agree with TRBD1. This clonotype was sampled from a boy between 10 and 17 years old with moderate ulcerative colitis. Sequenced sample: gut tissue. DNA of the CDR3: TGCGCCAGCAGCTTGTTAGGGACAGATAACACTGAAGCTTTCTTT. Protein: CASSLLGTDNTEAFF.